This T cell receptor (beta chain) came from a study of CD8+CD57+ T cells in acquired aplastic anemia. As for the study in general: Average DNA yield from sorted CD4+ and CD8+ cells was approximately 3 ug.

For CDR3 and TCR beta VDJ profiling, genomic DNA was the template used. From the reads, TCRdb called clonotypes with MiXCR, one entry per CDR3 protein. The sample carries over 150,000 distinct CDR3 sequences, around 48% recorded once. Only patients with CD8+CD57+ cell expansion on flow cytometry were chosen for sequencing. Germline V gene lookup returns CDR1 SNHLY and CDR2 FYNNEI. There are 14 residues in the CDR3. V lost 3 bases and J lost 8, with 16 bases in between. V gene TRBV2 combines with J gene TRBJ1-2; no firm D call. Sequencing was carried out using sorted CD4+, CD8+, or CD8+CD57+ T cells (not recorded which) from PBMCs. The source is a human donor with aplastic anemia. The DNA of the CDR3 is TGTGCCAGCAGTGACGGGTGGAGAGAGAACGGCTACACCTTC. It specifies CASSDGWRENGYTF.